Following are 23 T cell receptor beta chains from one sample sequenced in a study of CD8 T cells in ankylosing spondylitis. Using its own MiXCR run on the 5' RACE reads, TCRdb lists one record per CDR3 protein. The sample has roughly 230,000 distinct CDR3 sequences, 8% to 10% seen once. The sample consisted of blood, either unsorted or a sorted T cell fraction (not recorded which). Receptors originate from a female donor with ankylosing spondylitis or in good health (not recorded which).

The chain recombines TRBV5-1 with TRBJ2-3; D may be TRBD1 (5 bases). The CDR3 sequence is 14 residues long. The V and J ends lost 0 bases and 5 bases respectively, with 10 bases between them. Per germline, CDR1 SGHRS and CDR2 YFSETQ. Here the CDR3 reads CASSLGKGVDTQYF. The CDR3 nucleotides read TGCGCCAGCAGCTTGGGAAAAGGGGTAGATACGCAGTATTTT. The full variable domain, completed using reference TRBV5-1 and TRBJ2-3, is KAGVTQTPRYLIKTRGQQVTLSCSPISGHRSVSWYQQTPGQGLQFLFEYFSETQRNKGNFPGRFSGRQFSNSRSEMNVSTLELGDSALYLCASSLGKGVDTQYFGPGTRLTVL.

There are many counts of this clonotype. The chain employs TRBV6-5 and TRBJ1-2; TRBD1 matches at 9 bases. From germline, CDR1 is MNHEY and CDR2 SVGAGI. Losses at the gene ends were 2 bases for V and 3 bases for J; bases not matched to a gene: 4. The CDR3 covers 15 residues. In DNA, the CDR3 is TGTGCCAGCAGTTACACGGGACAGGGAGACTATGGCTACACCTTC. Translated: CASSYTGQGDYGYTF.

Ten or more counts support this clonotype. The V call is TRBV3-1, the J call TRBJ2-1; TRBD2 agrees at 10 bases. The CDR3 runs to 16 residues. Germline CDR1 reads LGHDT; CDR2 reads YNNKEL (reference sequence). Trimming removed 6 bases from V and 9 bases from J; junction bases left unmatched: 14. The chain's CDR3 is CASSPSVAGGEGEQFF. As DNA, the CDR3 is TGTGCCAGCAGTCCTTCCGTAGCGGGAGGAGAAGGTGAGCAGTTCTTC.

This clonotype occurred many times. The V and J genes are TRBV12-3 or TRBV12-4 and TRBJ2-2; D gene uncertain. V was shortened by 1 base and J by 13 bases, with 10 bases between the two germline ends. This CDR3 comprises 12 residues. CDR3 DNA: TGTGCCAGCAGTTTAGTCAAGGGATTGCTGTTTTTT. Protein sequence: CASSLVKGLLFF.

This clonotype was recorded many times. As DNA, the CDR3 is TGTGCCAGCAGCCTAGGGGAGGGCGTGGAAGCTTTCTTT. It translates to CASSLGEGVEAFF. The V and J genes are TRBV6-2 or TRBV6-3 and TRBJ1-1; a possible D gene is TRBD1 (5 bases). The length of the CDR3 is 13 residues. Germline CDR1 MNHEY, CDR2 SVGEGT. Trimming removed 6 bases from V and 8 bases from J, with 16 bases in between.

The table lists this clonotype with many counts. CDR3 residues: CSLRLAGGPGTDTQYF. CDR3 nucleotide sequence: TGCAGCCTCAGACTAGCGGGAGGGCCAGGAACAGATACGCAGTATTTT. This rearrangement joins TRBV20-1 to TRBJ2-3; 14 nucleotides align to TRBD2. CDR1 DFQATT and CDR2 SNEGSKA come from the germline V gene (reference sequence). The CDR3 length is 16 residues.

This clonotype was seen only a few times. The chain couples TRBV11-3 to TRBJ2-1; D tentatively reads TRBD1 or TRBD2 (5 bases each). The V and J ends lost 5 bases and 10 bases respectively, with 18 bases between them. Germline V CDR1 and CDR2: SGHNT, YENEEA. The CDR3 covers 14 residues. The CDR3 region is CASSPSGTLPEQFF. The CDR3 DNA sequence: TGTGCCAGCAGCCCCTCCGGGACCCTACCGGAGCAGTTCTTC.

The gene calls are TRBV7-9 and TRBJ2-1; 12 bases map to TRBD2. The trim removed 10 bases at V and 7 bases at J, leaving 2 bases unmatched. CDR1 and CDR2 (germline): SEHNR, FQNEAQ (reference sequence). The CDR3 has 12 amino acids. As DNA, the CDR3 is TGTGCCACGACTAGCGGGAGAAATGAGCAGTTCTTC. The encoded protein is CATTSGRNEQFF.

This clonotype was seen repeatedly, ten times or more. The chain links TRBV7-8 to TRBJ1-1; D remains ambiguous. V was cut by 5 bases and J by 7 bases, with 14 bases left in between. Germline loops: CDR1 SGHVS, CDR2 FQNEAQ. The CDR3 is 13 amino acids. DNA for the CDR3: TGTGCCAGCAGCCTCTCAGGAGGCCGTGAAGCTTTCTTT. Amino acid sequence: CASSLSGGREAFF.

This clonotype was recorded many times. The rearrangement links TRBV20-1 to TRBJ2-7; D possibly corresponds to TRBD1 (6 bases). From germline, CDR1 is DFQATT and CDR2 SNEGSKA (reference sequence). The CDR3 is 15 residues long. The germline V and J ends were trimmed by 6 bases and 5 bases, with 23 bases remaining between them. CDR3: CSAESRTVHPNEQYF. The DNA of the CDR3 is TGCAGTGCCGAAAGTAGGACAGTTCATCCGAACGAGCAGTACTTC.

The chain joins TRBV7-9 to TRBJ2-1; no firm D call. The CDR3 is 13 residues long. The V end was cut by 4 bases, the J end by 7 bases, with 11 bases between. CDR1 and CDR2 (germline): SEHNR, FQNEAQ (reference sequence). The CDR3 sequence is CASSSEVLNEQFF. For the CDR3, the DNA is TGTGCCAGCAGCTCAGAGGTCCTTAATGAGCAGTTCTTC. Full variable domain (rest looked up from reference TRBV7-9 and TRBJ2-1): DTGVSQNPRHKITKRGQNVTFRCDPISEHNRLYWYRQTLGQGPEFLTYFQNEAQLEKSRLLSDRFSAERPKGSFSTLEIQRTEQGDSAMYLCASSSEVLNEQFFGPGTRLTVL.

V and J are TRBV20-1 and TRBJ2-1; 14 nucleotides match TRBD2. With V trimmed by 5 bases and J by 11 bases, 14 bases remained unmatched. Looked up from germline, CDR1 is DFQATT and CDR2 is SNEGSKA (reference sequence). The CDR3 spans 16 residues. The CDR3 loop reads CSAVPGTSGRVPKQFF. The DNA for the CDR3 is TGCAGTGCTGTACCCGGGACTAGCGGGAGAGTACCGAAGCAGTTCTTC.

Ten or more counts support this clonotype. V gene TRBV20-1 combines with J gene TRBJ2-3; 7 nucleotides align to TRBD2. CDR1 and CDR2 (germline): DFQATT, SNEGSKA (reference sequence). The CDR3 length is 16 residues. Losses at the gene ends were 4 bases for V and 2 bases for J; bases not matched to a gene: 12. Here the CDR3 reads CSAKRSRDYVTDTQYF. CDR3 nucleotide sequence: TGCAGTGCTAAGCGCTCCCGGGACTACGTCACAGATACGCAGTATTTT.

This clonotype was observed at least ten times. The rearrangement joins TRBV2 to TRBJ2-4; D not certain. Germline V lookup: CDR1 SNHLY, CDR2 FYNNEI. CDR3 length: 15 residues. Between the trimmed V and J ends, which lost 0 bases and 0 bases, there was a span of 6 bases. The CDR3 spells CASSEASIAKNIQYF. Here the CDR3 DNA reads TGTGCCAGCAGTGAAGCGTCGATAGCCAAAAACATTCAGTACTTC.

The chain is built from TRBV9 and TRBJ2-5; TRBD2 might be the D (6 bases). Deletions cut 3 bases from V and 13 bases from J, with 13 bases between. The germline CDR1 and CDR2 sequences are SGDLS and YYNGEE. The CDR3 is 11 residues long. CDR3 loop: CASSAPGLLYF. The DNA for the CDR3 is TGTGCCAGCAGCGCACCGGGACTCCTGTACTTC.

This chain links TRBV20-1 with TRBJ2-7, with D perhaps TRBD1 or TRBD2 (5 bases each). The V end lost 5 bases, the J end lost 0 bases, and 11 bases lay between the germline ends. Germline assignment: CDR1 DFQATT and CDR2 SNEGSKA (reference sequence). The CDR3 is 13 residues long. The CDR3 DNA follows: TGCAGTGCTCCACAGGAGGCCTCCTACGAGCAGTACTTC. Translation: CSAPQEASYEQYF.

At least ten counts were recorded for this clonotype. V usage is TRBV11-2 and J usage is TRBJ2-1; D is ambiguous. V was cut by 1 base and J by 6 bases, with 10 bases left in between. Germline V CDR1 and CDR2: SGHAT, FQNNGV. There are 14 residues in the CDR3. The CDR3 reads CASSLGGLGNEQFF. The CDR3 bases are TGTGCCAGCAGCTTAGGCGGCCTGGGCAATGAGCAGTTCTTC. The full variable domain, completed using reference TRBV11-2 and TRBJ2-1, is EAGVAQSPRYKIIEKRQSVAFWCNPISGHATLYWYQQILGQGPKLLIQFQNNGVVDDSQLPKDRFSAERLKGVDSTLKIQPAKLEDSAVYLCASSLGGLGNEQFFGPGTRLTVL.

The chain joins TRBV7-6 to TRBJ2-3; 9 positions match TRBD2. The V gene's germline CDR1 is SGHVS and CDR2 FNYEAQ. The CDR3 covers 16 residues. V dropped 5 bases and J dropped 8; count of bases not matched to a gene: 14. CDR3 coding DNA: TGTGCCAGCAGCCCGCCGGGCGGGAGGGCCGGTGGTACGCAGTATTTT. Its translation: CASSPPGGRAGGTQYF.

In this sample, this clonotype turned up many times. The chain carries TRBV12-3 or TRBV12-4 and TRBJ2-1; D could derive from TRBD1 or TRBD2 (6 bases each). The CDR3 is 15 amino acids. V was cut by 6 bases and J by 4 bases, with 16 bases left in between. CDR3 DNA: TGTGCCAGCAGACCCCCGGGGGCCGGGTACAATGAGCAGTTCTTC. Amino acid sequence: CASRPPGAGYNEQFF.

This clonotype was picked up many times. The chain recombines TRBV24-1 with TRBJ2-1; 12 bases align to TRBD2. This CDR3 spans 17 amino acids. Germline lookup yields CDR1 KGHDR and CDR2 SFDVKD. Losses at the gene ends were 2 bases for V and 5 bases for J; bases not matched to a gene: 6. As DNA, the CDR3 is TGTGCCACCAGTGATTCTCTACTAGCGGGAGGCGACAATGAGCAGTTCTTC. Translated, it gives CATSDSLLAGGDNEQFF.

This clonotype has at least ten counts. CDR3: CASSPGAGTYEQYF. The CDR3 nucleotides are TGTGCCAGCAGCCCAGGAGCAGGGACCTACGAGCAGTACTTC. This chain joins TRBV11-3 and TRBJ2-7, with D perhaps matching TRBD1 (5 bases). The length of the CDR3 is 14 residues. With 5 bases removed from V and 2 bases from J, the gap between germline ends came to 13 bases. Germline V gene lookup returns CDR1 SGHNT and CDR2 YENEEA.

The table lists this clonotype with many counts. The chain has TRBV15 and TRBJ1-5; perhaps TRBD1 as D (6 bases). Per germline, CDR1 LNHNV and CDR2 YYDKDF (reference sequence). This CDR3 has 14 amino acids. V lost 6 bases and J 5 bases, leaving 14 bases between the germline ends. CDR3 nucleotides: TGTGCCACCAGAGGGGGATTAGTTGATCAGCCCCAGCATTTT. Residues: CATRGGLVDQPQHF.

This chain connects TRBV5-4 to TRBJ2-1; D is unclear. The V end lost 0 bases, the J end lost 10 bases, and 14 bases lay between the germline ends. The CDR3 length is 14 residues. Germline CDR1 and CDR2: SGHNT and YYREEE (reference sequence). As DNA, the CDR3 is TGTGCCAGCAGCTTGGGAGGAACCCGTAAGGAGCAGTTCTTC. The encoded protein is CASSLGGTRKEQFF.